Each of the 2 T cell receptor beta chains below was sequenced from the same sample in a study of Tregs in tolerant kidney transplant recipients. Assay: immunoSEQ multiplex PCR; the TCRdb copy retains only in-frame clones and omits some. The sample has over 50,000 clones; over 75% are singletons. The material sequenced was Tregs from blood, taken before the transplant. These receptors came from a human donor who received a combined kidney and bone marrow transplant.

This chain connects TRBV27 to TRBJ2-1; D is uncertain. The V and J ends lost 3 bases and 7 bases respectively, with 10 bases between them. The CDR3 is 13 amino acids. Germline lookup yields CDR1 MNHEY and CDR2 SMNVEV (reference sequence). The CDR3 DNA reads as TGTGCCAGCAGTTTGTTGGTTGAAAATGAGCAGTTCTTC. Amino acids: CASSLLVENEQFF.

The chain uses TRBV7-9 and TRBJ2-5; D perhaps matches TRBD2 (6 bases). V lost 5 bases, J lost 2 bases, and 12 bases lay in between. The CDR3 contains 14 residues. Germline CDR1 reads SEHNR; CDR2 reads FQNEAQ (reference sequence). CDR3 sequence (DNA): TGTGCCAGCAGCCGACGTCGGGGGCAAGAGACCCAGTACTTC. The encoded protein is CASSRRRGQETQYF.